These 29 T cell receptor beta chains were all obtained from the same sample, sequenced in a study of vaccination and CD4 T cells after COVID-19. Sequencing of DNA taken from cultured CD4+ T cells relied on the Oncomine TCR Beta short-read assay. MiXCR was run by TCRdb on the PCR reads, yielding one entry per CDR3 protein. The profile shows over 9,000 distinct CDR3 sequences, 40% to 55% of them singletons. As to treatment: roughly 10-day PBMC culture with coronavirus spike peptide pools or control peptides (ViraFEST assay). Antigen specificity for these receptors is unknown. Sequencing was done on a sample of CD4+ T cells from blood, cultured in vitro. All receptors derive from a human donor who had recovered from COVID-19.

By its share, this clonotype is large (0.1 to 1%). The chain links TRBV27 to TRBJ1-2; the D is unclear. Germline CDR1 reads MNHEY; CDR2 reads SMNVEV (reference sequence). CDR3 length: 15 amino acids. V was trimmed by 3 bases and J by 6 bases, leaving 17 bases between them. CDR3 nucleotides: TGTGCCAGCAGTTTCCGTCGAGAGGGCGTCCATGGCTACACCTTC. It codes for CASSFRREGVHGYTF.

The rearrangement uses TRBV11-3 and TRBJ2-3; TRBD2 matches 11 bases. This CDR3 contains 16 residues. Germline-derived CDR1 and CDR2 are SGHNT and YENEEA. The trim removed 4 bases at V and 4 bases at J, leaving 7 bases unmatched. DNA of the CDR3: TGTGCCAGCAGCTCTCCTAGCGGGGGGATCTCAGATACGCAGTATTTT. It yields the protein CASSSPSGGISDTQYF.

The V gene is TRBV27, the J gene TRBJ2-7; 9 bases align to TRBD1. V lost 5 bases and J lost 3; bases outside the gene matches: 8. The CDR3 runs to 15 residues. Germline CDR1 reads MNHEY; CDR2 reads SMNVEV (reference sequence). The CDR3 nucleotides read TGTGCCAGCAGTCCCGCGGGGACAGGGCGCTACGAGCAGTACTTC. Its protein product is CASSPAGTGRYEQYF.

This clonotype has just a few counts. This chain uses TRBV5-4 with TRBJ2-5; perhaps D is TRBD1 or TRBD2 (6 bases each). CDR1 and CDR2 from the germline V gene are SGHNT and YYREEE (reference sequence). V dropped 4 bases and J dropped 5 bases, with 18 bases sitting between them. CDR3 size: 15 residues. The CDR3: CASSRIKGGSETQYF. CDR3 coding DNA: TGTGCCAGCAGCCGAATTAAAGGGGGGAGCGAGACCCAGTACTTC. Full variable domain (outside the CDR3, taken from reference TRBV5-4 and TRBJ2-5): ETGVTQSPTHLIKTRGQQVTLRCSSQSGHNTVSWYQQALGQGPQFIFQYYREEENGRGNFPPRFSGLQFPNYSSELNVNALELDDSALYLCASSRIKGGSETQYFGPGTRLLVL.

This clonotype has just a few counts. The genes are TRBV4-1 and TRBJ2-2; 8 positions match TRBD2. The CDR3 has 16 amino acids. J lost 4 bases, V lost 1 base, and 5 bases had no gene match. Germline values: CDR1 MGHRA, CDR2 YSYEKL. The CDR3 here is CASSQAGGRFTGELFF. The CDR3 DNA sequence: TGCGCCAGCAGCCAAGCGGGGGGGCGATTCACCGGGGAGCTGTTTTTT.

V and J are TRBV5-8 and TRBJ1-1, with 9 bases that match TRBD1. The CDR3 spans 12 residues. After removal of 6 bases from V and 11 bases from J, the junction contained 8 bases not matched to a gene. The germline V gene encodes CDR1 SGHTS and CDR2 YDEGEE. As DNA, the CDR3 is TGTGCCAGCACCTTAACAGGGACAGGGGCTTTCTTT. Protein: CASTLTGTGAFF.

The table lists this clonotype with a few counts. The V call is TRBV12-3 or TRBV12-4, the J call TRBJ1-5; no definite D call. V was clipped by 6 bases and J by 3 bases, with 9 bases between them. The CDR3 extends over 13 amino acids. CDR3 sequence (DNA): TGTGCCAGCAGACCGTCTACCAATCAGCCCCAGCATTTT. This gives the protein CASRPSTNQPQHF.

The V and J genes are TRBV4-1 and TRBJ2-5; possible D gene TRBD2, 6 bases. This CDR3 is built from 14 residues. Germline CDR1 is MGHRA and CDR2 is YSYEKL. The V end was cut by 0 bases, the J end by 5 bases, with 10 bases between. The CDR3 nucleotides read TGCGCCAGCAGCCAAGACGGGGGTTGGGAGACCCAGTACTTC. The encoded protein is CASSQDGGWETQYF.

Only a few counts were recorded for this clonotype. This chain joins TRBV20-1 and TRBJ2-1; 11 bases line up with TRBD2. Germline V gives CDR1 DFQATT, CDR2 SNEGSKA (reference sequence). With 3 bases clipped from V and 0 bases from J, the junction kept 4 bases outside the gene matches. The CDR3 contains 16 residues. CDR3 residues: CSASTSGGRSYNEQFF. The CDR3 DNA is TGCAGTGCTAGCACTAGCGGGGGCCGCTCCTACAATGAGCAGTTCTTC.

V gene TRBV3-1 combines with J gene TRBJ1-1; 10 nucleotides line up with TRBD1. The CDR3 has 16 residues. Per the germline V gene, CDR1 is LGHDT and CDR2 is YNNKEL (reference sequence). With V trimmed by 2 bases and J by 11 bases, 14 bases remained unmatched. CDR3 nucleotide sequence: TGTGCCAGCAGCCAACCCCGGGGACAGGGGCTCATTCGGGCTTTCTTT. Encoded protein: CASSQPRGQGLIRAFF.

The J gene is TRBJ2-7, the V gene TRBV10-1, with D maybe TRBD2 (6 bases). Deletions cut 10 bases from V and 7 bases from J, with 20 bases between. CDR3 size: 13 residues. Germline loops: CDR1 WNHNN, CDR2 SYGVQD (reference sequence). CDR3 DNA sequence: TGCGCCACCAGCACAGGAGGGCTAGGGGAGCAGTACTTC. Protein sequence: CATSTGGLGEQYF.

This chain joins TRBV29-1 and TRBJ1-2, with 7 bases fitting TRBD1. V shed 7 bases, J shed 6 bases, and the junction held 8 bases outside the gene matches. The CDR3 consists of 12 residues. The V gene's germline CDR1 is SQVTM and CDR2 ANQGSEA. CDR3 loop: CSASGQDHGYTF. The DNA of the CDR3 is TGCAGCGCGTCTGGACAGGATCATGGCTACACCTTC.

This clonotype came up a few times. This chain uses TRBV27 with TRBJ2-1, with D perhaps TRBD1 (6 bases). Deletions cut 5 bases from V and 4 bases from J, with 12 bases between. The CDR3 loop spans 14 amino acids. Germline lookup yields CDR1 MNHEY and CDR2 SMNVEV (reference sequence). CDR3 loop: CASSKGVRYNEQFF. The CDR3 DNA reads TGTGCCAGCAGTAAGGGGGTTCGATACAATGAGCAGTTCTTC.

The chain employs TRBV30 and TRBJ1-1; D perhaps matches TRBD1 (5 bases). V lost 5 bases to trimming and J lost 8 bases, with 21 bases between them. CDR3 length equals 14 residues. Looked up from germline, CDR1 is GTSNPN and CDR2 is SVGIG (reference sequence). CDR3 protein: CAWRFDIGGGEAFF. The CDR3 region has the DNA TGTGCCTGGCGCTTCGACATTGGGGGGGGAGAAGCTTTCTTT.

This sequence joins TRBV19 and TRBJ1-1; D ambiguous. This CDR3 comprises 14 residues. Germline V CDR1 and CDR2: LNHDA, SQIVND (reference sequence). V was clipped by 3 bases and J by 0 bases, with 8 bases between them. DNA of the CDR3: TGTGCCAGTAGTATTGGCCATCTGAACACTGAAGCTTTCTTT. It codes for CASSIGHLNTEAFF.

The chain joins TRBV19 to TRBJ1-1, with no clear D. In germline, CDR1 is LNHDA, CDR2 SQIVND (reference sequence). Trimming removed 6 bases from V and 1 base from J, with 9 bases in between. The CDR3 runs to 13 residues. The CDR3 is CASRITPNTEAFF. In DNA form, the CDR3 reads TGTGCCAGTAGGATAACTCCGAACACTGAAGCTTTCTTT.

The chain is built from TRBV7-2 and TRBJ1-3; D uncertain. Trimming removed 7 bases at V and 4 bases at J, with 11 bases between. The CDR3 contains 13 residues. In germline, CDR1 is SGHTA, CDR2 FQGNSA. The CDR3, as DNA: TGTGCCAGCATCCTCATGGGGGGAAACACCATATATTTT. Protein sequence: CASILMGGNTIYF.

This chain uses TRBV12-3 or TRBV12-4 with TRBJ2-1; 9 bases map to TRBD1. There are 16 residues in the CDR3. The V gene end was trimmed by 4 bases and the J gene end by 7 bases; junction bases not matched to a gene: 11. The CDR3 coding sequence is TGTGCCAGCAGTTCCCCGGGACAGGGTATGGGGAATGAGCAGTTCTTC. It codes for CASSSPGQGMGNEQFF.

The chain joins TRBV5-4 to TRBJ2-6; 7 bases agree with TRBD1. In germline, CDR1 is SGHNT, CDR2 YYREEE (reference sequence). CDR3 size: 17 residues. V lost 3 bases and J lost 0; bases outside the gene matches: 6. The CDR3 spells CASSYRWTGSGANVLTF. The CDR3 region has the DNA TGTGCCAGCAGCTACCGATGGACAGGCTCTGGGGCCAACGTCCTGACTTTC.

J is TRBJ2-7 and V is TRBV6-1; weak D call: TRBD2 (5 bases). The CDR3 runs 11 residues. Germline V gives CDR1 MNHNS, CDR2 SASEGT. Trimming took off 6 bases at V and 7 bases at J, with 10 bases between the two ends. CDR3 region: CASSGRGEQYF. The CDR3 region has the DNA TGTGCCAGCAGCGGACGGGGTGAGCAGTACTTC.

This clonotype was detected only a few times. V usage is TRBV27 and J usage is TRBJ1-2, with D maybe TRBD1 (6 bases). Germline CDR1 and CDR2: MNHEY and SMNVEV (reference sequence). The CDR3 spans 13 residues. With 6 bases removed from V and 4 bases from J, the gap between germline ends came to 12 bases. Written as DNA, the CDR3 is TGTGCCAGCAGCCCAACAGGGCTCTATGGCTACACCTTC. It encodes CASSPTGLYGYTF.

This clonotype turned up a few times. The chain links TRBV30 to TRBJ2-3; D might be TRBD2 (7 bases). V lost 7 bases, J lost 2 bases, and 13 bases lay in between. The CDR3 runs 13 residues. The germline CDR1 and CDR2 sequences are GTSNPN and SVGIG (reference sequence). CDR3 in DNA: TGTGCCTCTCGGGGGGCCAACACAGATACGCAGTATTTT. Translation: CASRGANTDTQYF.

The chain carries TRBV11-2 and TRBJ1-2, with TRBD1 identical over 7 bases. Germline trimming cut 8 bases from V and 8 bases from J; bases unmatched to any gene: 20. Per the germline V gene, CDR1 is SGHAT and CDR2 is FQNNGV. This CDR3 has 16 amino acids. The chain's CDR3 is CASLPRGGGRGRGYTF. The CDR3 region has the DNA TGTGCCAGCCTCCCTAGAGGAGGGGGCAGGGGTCGAGGCTACACCTTC.

The rearrangement uses TRBV12-3 or TRBV12-4 and TRBJ2-7, with D tentatively TRBD2 (6 bases). V lost 3 bases and J lost 8, with 8 bases in between. The CDR3 has 11 residues. The CDR3 spells CASSLEGKQYF. The CDR3 DNA is TGTGCCAGCAGTTTGGAGGGGAAGCAGTACTTC.

The chain links TRBV12-3 or TRBV12-4 to TRBJ2-7; 7 bases map to TRBD2. This CDR3 has 16 residues. Trimming took 5 bases from V and 1 from J; bases not matched to a gene: 11. As DNA, the CDR3 is TGTGCCAGCAGTCCAGACGAGTGGGGGGGTTCCTACGAGCAGTACTTC. This gives the protein CASSPDEWGGSYEQYF.

A single count supports this clonotype. At one end the junction does not follow the germline gene, possibly because of a read error. The V gene is TRBV5-1, the J gene TRBJ2-7, with D possibly called TRBD1 or TRBD2 (5 bases each). The germline gives CDR1 SGHRS, CDR2 YFSETQ. The CDR3 contains 15 residues. For the CDR3, the DNA is TGCGCCAGCCGCTTATTTCGGGGCGGAAGCTACGAGCAGTACTTC. The encoded protein is CASRLFRGGSYEQYF.

In its sample, this clonotype was seen a few times. The rearrangement links TRBV29-1 to TRBJ2-3; D possibly uses TRBD1 or TRBD2 (6 bases each). The CDR3 is 15 amino acids. Germline V gene sequence: CDR1 SQVTM, CDR2 ANQGSEA. Between the trimmed V and J ends, which lost 3 bases and 2 bases, there was a span of 15 bases. CDR3 DNA: TGCAGCGTTGAGGGGGGCACCCCTCCCACAGATACGCAGTATTTT. Translating gives CSVEGGTPPTDTQYF.

The J gene is TRBJ1-5, the V gene TRBV19; TRBD1 matches 8 bases. The CDR3 extends over 16 amino acids. CDR1 is LNHDA and CDR2 is SQIVND in the germline V gene (reference sequence). J was trimmed by 2 bases and V by 2 bases; bases with no gene match: 5. CDR3 loop: CASSIRATGGNQPQHF. Here the CDR3 DNA reads TGTGCCAGTAGTATAAGGGCGACAGGGGGCAATCAGCCCCAGCATTTT.

The chain couples TRBV6-1 to TRBJ1-2; tentatively, D is TRBD1 (5 bases). The length of the CDR3 is 17 residues. V lost 5 bases and J 9 bases, leaving 28 bases between the germline ends. Per the germline V gene, CDR1 is MNHNS and CDR2 is SASEGT. The CDR3: CASSRARLGPTIGSYTF. The CDR3 DNA reads TGTGCCAGCAGTAGAGCTCGATTGGGACCGACGATTGGGAGCTACACCTTC.